One and the same sample provided the 16 T cell receptor beta chains below, sequenced in a study of identical twins. A single record per CDR3 protein comes from TCRdb applying MiXCR to the 5' RACE reads. Of 600,000 to 800,000 distinct CDR3 sequences in the sample, approximately 21% are singletons; the top ten hold around 4.4%. These data were likewise used in another study, on T cells expressing NK-cell markers.

Input material: PBMCs. These receptors were taken from a woman aged 18-30 years in good health.

This clonotype has a handful of counts. CDR3 sequence: CASQVRQTDTQYF. DNA of the CDR3: TGTGCCAGCCAGGTCCGACAGACAGATACGCAGTATTTT. The chain carries TRBV2 and TRBJ2-3; maybe TRBD1 (5 bases). Germline CDR1 SNHLY, CDR2 FYNNEI. This CDR3 has 13 residues. V was pared by 8 bases and J by 3 bases, with 12 bases between.

This clonotype was counted between two and nine times. V is TRBV12-3 or TRBV12-4 and J is TRBJ2-7; the D is unclear. This CDR3 region has 12 residues. V was pared by 6 bases and J by 7 bases, with 13 bases between. CDR3 in amino acids: CASSPETGEQYF. The CDR3 DNA reads as TGTGCCAGCAGCCCCGAGACCGGGGAGCAGTACTTC.

The chain is built from TRBV18 and TRBJ2-3; no clear D gene. V was pared by 2 bases and J by 3 bases, with 9 bases between. The CDR3 contains 14 residues. Germline CDR1 reads KGHSH; CDR2 reads LQKENI. CDR3 in amino acids: CASSPGMQTDTQYF. The CDR3 nucleotides are TGTGCCAGCTCACCAGGAATGCAGACAGATACGCAGTATTTT.

This clonotype was seen only a few times. The chain employs TRBV10-1 and TRBJ2-7; no reliable D call. Per the germline V gene, CDR1 is WNHNN and CDR2 is SYGVQD (reference sequence). This CDR3 is built from 12 residues. Trimming left V 6 bases short and J 2 bases short, with 8 bases between. CDR3 loop: CASREEAYEQYF. The CDR3, as DNA: TGCGCCAGCAGAGAAGAAGCCTACGAGCAGTACTTC.

CDR3 loop: CSVEEEPGQGSGNTIYF. The CDR3 region has the DNA TGCAGCGTTGAAGAGGAACCGGGACAGGGATCTGGAAACACCATATATTTT. The gene calls are TRBV29-1 and TRBJ1-3; 9 bases line up with TRBD1. The CDR3 has 17 residues. V trimming: 0 bases; J trimming: 1 base; junction bases outside the gene matches: 7. Germline CDR1 and CDR2: SQVTM and ANQGSEA.

The table lists this clonotype with a few counts. V is TRBV12-3 or TRBV12-4 and J is TRBJ1-6, with TRBD1 identical over 8 bases. After removal of 5 bases from V and 9 bases from J, the junction contained 3 bases not matched to a gene. This CDR3 is 13 amino acids long. CDR3 coding DNA: TGTGCCAGCAGTGACAGGGGACGTTCACCCCTCCACTTT. Translated, it gives CASSDRGRSPLHF.

This clonotype was found once. The chain combines TRBV11-3 with TRBJ2-1, with 7 bases identical to TRBD1. Unmatched junction bases numbered 7, after V lost 5 bases and J lost 3 bases. The germline CDR1 and CDR2 sequences are SGHNT and YENEEA. The CDR3 has 15 amino acids. The CDR3 bases are TGTGCCAGCAGCCCAGGACAGGTACGCTACAATGAGCAGTTCTTC. It yields the protein CASSPGQVRYNEQFF.

The rearrangement links TRBV29-1 to TRBJ2-1; 7 bases align to TRBD2. The V gene's germline CDR1 is SQVTM and CDR2 ANQGSEA. Trimming cost V 7 bases and J 5 bases; bases outside gene matches: 8. There are 13 residues in the CDR3. This CDR3 reads CSAKRTRDNEQFF. CDR3 DNA: TGCAGCGCGAAACGGACTAGAGACAATGAGCAGTTCTTC.

The chain has TRBV5-1 and TRBJ2-7; no clear D. The CDR3 runs to 12 residues. Germline CDR1 reads SGHRS; CDR2 reads YFSETQ. V was cut by 4 bases and J by 0 bases, with 5 bases left in between. CDR3 amino acids: CASSKSSYEQYF. In DNA, the CDR3 is TGCGCCAGCAGCAAGAGCTCCTACGAGCAGTACTTC.

The chain's CDR3 is CASSFDRGGYNEQFF. In nucleotides, the CDR3 is TGCGCCAGCAGCTTTGATCGGGGGGGCTACAATGAGCAGTTCTTC. The chain has TRBV5-1 and TRBJ2-1; 8 bases map to TRBD2. This CDR3 spans 15 amino acids. Trimming took 2 bases from V and 3 from J; bases not matched to a gene: 4. Germline V gives CDR1 SGHRS, CDR2 YFSETQ.

V gene TRBV5-1 combines with J gene TRBJ2-5; D possibly corresponds to TRBD2 (7 bases). V dropped 4 bases and J dropped 1 base, with 11 bases sitting between them. This CDR3 has 14 amino acids. The germline CDR1 and CDR2 sequences are SGHRS and YFSETQ. This chain's CDR3 is CASSRGGGQETQYF. CDR3 DNA sequence: TGCGCCAGCAGCCGGGGAGGGGGCCAAGAGACCCAGTACTTC.

J is TRBJ2-7 and V is TRBV20-1; 8 bases agree with TRBD1. Per germline, CDR1 DFQATT and CDR2 SNEGSKA (reference sequence). The CDR3 is 15 amino acids. The J segment lost 6 bases and the V segment lost 6 bases, leaving 16 bases of the junction unmatched. The DNA of the CDR3 is TGCAGTGCGTTCTCCAGGGGGCAATTACGGGGCGAGCAGTACTTC. Translation gives CSAFSRGQLRGEQYF.

This clonotype occurred a few times. V and J are TRBV6-2 or TRBV6-3 and TRBJ2-1; 7 nucleotides match TRBD2. J lost 3 bases, V lost 6 bases, and 11 bases had no gene match. The CDR3 is 16 residues long. Germline V gives CDR1 MNHEY, CDR2 SVGEGT. The DNA for the CDR3 is TGTGCCAGCAGATTCGGGAGGTTAGTAGGCTACAATGAGCAGTTCTTC. This gives the protein CASRFGRLVGYNEQFF.

The count of this clonotype is one. This chain connects TRBV5-1 to TRBJ2-7, with D unclear. Trimming shortened V by 0 bases and J by 0 bases, and 7 bases separated the two germline ends. Germline assignment: CDR1 SGHRS and CDR2 YFSETQ. The CDR3 runs 14 residues. The CDR3 protein is CASSLDQPSYEQYF. The CDR3, as DNA: TGCGCCAGCAGCTTGGATCAGCCCTCCTACGAGCAGTACTTC.

This clonotype was seen only once. The chain recombines TRBV14 with TRBJ2-5; 7 nucleotides align to TRBD2. Per germline, CDR1 SGHDN and CDR2 FVKESK. The ends lost 6 bases at V and 5 bases at J; junction bases unmatched: 12. The CDR3 totals 15 residues. The CDR3 DNA sequence: TGTGCCAGCAGTCTTATTTCCGGACTAGAGGAGACCCAGTACTTC. This gives the protein CASSLISGLEETQYF.

In the case of this clonotype: The junction departs from germline at one end; a sequencing error may be responsible. This chain links TRBV2 with TRBJ1-5; 9 bases match TRBD1. The CDR3 length is 12 residues. Germline CDR1 SNHLY, CDR2 FYNNEI. The CDR3 region has the DNA TGTGCCAGCACTGACCGGGACAGGGTAAAGATTTTT. This encodes CASTDRDRVKIF.